This T cell receptor beta chain is from a study of lymphopenia after photon versus proton radiotherapy. Study-wide findings and caveats: Larger post-nadir TCR diversity loss correlated inversely with survival in deceased patients. Post-nadir diversity loss with photons came from oligoclonal expansion, particularly CD8+ Temra cells. Photon-treated patients lost naive T cells and TCR diversity; proton-treated stayed stable.

Profiled with immunoSEQ multiplex PCR; TCRdb holds only in-frame clones, not every one. The sample yields some 64,000 clones, about 85% seen once. Notes on this clone: Its cognate antigen is unknown.

Trimming stripped 0 bases from V and 0 bases from J, with 10 bases between. The germline CDR1 and CDR2 sequences are SGHRS and YFSETQ. The CDR3 extends over 15 amino acids. The source is a man older than 75 with esophageal cancer. The gene calls are TRBV5-1 and TRBJ2-7, with no clear D. The sequenced sample was peripheral blood, obtained from a patient treated with proton-based radiotherapy. CDR3 nucleotide sequence: TGCGCCAGCAGCTTGGTCCAGCTTTACTCCTACGAGCAGTACTTC. This sequence encodes CASSLVQLYSYEQYF.